This TCR beta chain was identified in a study of blood T cell repertoires in COVID-19. Study context: The United States, Italy and Spain were the sources of the acute and convalescent COVID-19 samples. Sources were T cells, B-cell-depleted T cells, or PBMCs; the material itself was cDNA or gDNA.

Study processing details: Estimated nucleated cell counts came from reference gene primer amplification. Repertoires were generated with immunoSEQ multiplex PCR, while TCRdb's copy carries only in-frame clones and drops some. V and J calls and clone size are those listed in that table; D and trimming were worked out from the DNA. The sample records fewer than 250,000 clones, roughly 85% being singletons. The germline V and J ends were trimmed by 3 bases and 7 bases, with 7 bases remaining between them. This CDR3 is built from 12 residues. The V gene's germline CDR1 is LNHDA and CDR2 SQIVND (reference sequence).

Sequenced material: peripheral blood. The chain joins TRBV19 to TRBJ2-1, with D maybe TRBD2 (6 bases). This TCR was recovered from a woman aged 40-49 years with active or convalescent COVID-19. The DNA of the CDR3 is TGTGCCAGTAGTATGGAGGGAAATGAGCAGTTCTTC. Protein product: CASSMEGNEQFF.